This TCR beta chain was recorded in a study of neoadjuvant anti-PD-1 for oral cavity cancer. Study overall: Non-progressing patients received a fourth nivolumab dose near day 43, then surgery on days 50-56.

As to this clone: Its antigen is currently unknown.

Method: immunoSEQ multiplex PCR; TCRdb's copy keeps in-frame clones and lacks some. The profile shows around 60,000 clones, under 85% of them singletons. The study's findings and limits: TCR analyses covered only a few patients per response group. Higher pretreatment blood Treg/Th17 ratios correlated with higher pretreatment blood and lower post-treatment tumor TCRbeta clonality.

This sequence was found in a person between 35 and 79 years old with oral cavity squamous cell carcinoma. The sequenced sample was PBMCs, obtained before nivolumab (anti-PD-1) treatment.

CDR3 DNA: TGTGCCAGCAGTTCCGTGGGGACTAGCGTGTCCGGGGAGCTGTTTTTT. Encoded protein: CASSSVGTSVSGELFF. The J gene is TRBJ2-2, the V gene TRBV27; TRBD2 aligns across 10 bases. The V and J ends lost 4 bases and 6 bases, in that order; junction bases with no gene match: 8. This CDR3 region has 16 residues. Germline CDR1 MNHEY, CDR2 SMNVEV (reference sequence).